The 21 T cell receptor beta chains below were found in one sample sequenced in a study of T cells in Graves' hyperthyroidism and ophthalmopathy. Researchers took RNA transcripts and amplified the TCR beta CDR3 regions from them. First-round RT-PCR targeting the TCR CDR3 was performed with the HTBI primer set. TCRdb re-called the multiplex PCR reads with MiXCR, one entry per CDR3 protein. The sample has around 300,000 distinct CDR3 sequences, 14% seen once. The specimen sequenced was blood. Every receptor here comes from a woman under 40 with Graves' hyperthyroidism.

The chain employs TRBV7-2 and TRBJ2-1, with a tentative D call TRBD1 (5 bases). CDR1 is SGHTA and CDR2 is FQGNSA in the germline V gene. CDR3 length equals 12 residues. The V and J ends lost 5 bases and 9 bases respectively, with 11 bases between them. CDR3 residues: CASSPNRGEQFF. The CDR3 DNA reads as TGTGCCAGCAGCCCGAATAGGGGTGAGCAGTTCTTC.

The chain uses TRBV6-1 and TRBJ2-7; TRBD1 is a possible D gene (5 bases). V lost 8 bases, J lost 3 bases, and 26 bases lay in between. This CDR3 has 17 amino acids. Germline-derived CDR1 and CDR2 are MNHNS and SASEGT. CDR3 in DNA: TGTGCCAGCGCCTTCATTTACAGGAATGAAGGAGTCTACGAGCAGTACTTC. Its translation is CASAFIYRNEGVYEQYF.

This clonotype was seen many times. The chain is built from TRBV30 and TRBJ1-1, with TRBD1 matching 12 bases. The CDR3 extends over 19 amino acids. CDR1 GTSNPN and CDR2 SVGIG come from the germline V gene (reference sequence). Unmatched junction bases numbered 15, after V lost 4 bases and J lost 0 bases. CDR3 DNA: TGTGCCTGGAACTGGGACAGGGGGCCAGACGGTGCCGTGAACACTGAAGCTTTCTTT. It translates to CAWNWDRGPDGAVNTEAFF.

The CDR3 loop is CASSQARANQPQHF. The CDR3, as DNA: TGTGCCAGCAGCCAAGCCAGGGCTAATCAGCCCCAGCATTTT. V usage is TRBV3-1 and J usage is TRBJ1-5, with a weak D call TRBD1 (5 bases). Trimming took 1 base from V and 4 from J, leaving 8 bases between them. CDR1 LGHDT and CDR2 YNNKEL come from the germline V gene (reference sequence). This CDR3 region has 14 residues.

This chain links TRBV13 with TRBJ2-6; possibly TRBD2 for D (5 bases). The CDR3 is 14 amino acids. Trimming stripped 5 bases from V and 5 bases from J, with 10 bases between. Germline V gene lookup returns CDR1 PRHDT and CDR2 FYEKMQ (reference sequence). The chain's CDR3 is CASSPRGRANVLTF. The CDR3, as DNA: TGTGCCAGCAGCCCCCGGGGTCGGGCCAACGTCCTGACTTTC.

This clonotype appeared many times. The CDR3 DNA sequence: TGTGCCAGCAGTTGGCCCCCTCGCTCGGGGGAGCAGTTCTTC. Protein sequence: CASSWPPRSGEQFF. The genes are TRBV12-3 or TRBV12-4 and TRBJ2-1; TRBD2 might be the D (5 bases). Trimming removed 4 bases from V and 10 bases from J, with 17 bases in between. The CDR3 totals 14 residues.

This clonotype has more than one count but fewer than ten. J is TRBJ1-1 and V is TRBV29-1; D might be TRBD1 (5 bases). The CDR3 is 12 residues long. Germline V gene sequence: CDR1 SQVTM, CDR2 ANQGSEA. Trimming stripped 6 bases from V and 5 bases from J, with 13 bases between. The CDR3 sequence: CSVWDPGTEAFF. The CDR3, as DNA: TGCAGCGTGTGGGACCCGGGGACTGAAGCTTTCTTT.

There are a few counts of this clonotype. The rearrangement joins TRBV7-6 to TRBJ2-2; D is unclear. The CDR3 is made up of 15 amino acids. V was clipped by 7 bases and J by 6 bases, with 18 bases between them. The germline gives CDR1 SGHVS, CDR2 FNYEAQ. The CDR3 here is CASNKVPMGAGELFF. The CDR3 DNA reads as TGTGCCAGCAACAAGGTCCCTATGGGCGCCGGGGAGCTGTTTTTT.

This clonotype was observed at least ten times. The rearrangement links TRBV11-2 to TRBJ2-5; no definite D call. Per the germline V gene, CDR1 is SGHAT and CDR2 is FQNNGV. V was shortened by 6 bases and J by 0 bases, with 14 bases between the two germline ends. The CDR3 runs to 15 residues. The CDR3 DNA reads TGTGCCAGCAGGCGCTATGACGGGTACCAAGAGACCCAGTACTTC. Its translation is CASRRYDGYQETQYF.

This clonotype was picked up a small number of times. This may be a read error: a much more frequent sequence differs by one nucleotide. This chain joins TRBV3-1 and TRBJ2-3, with no clear D. The germline V gene encodes CDR1 LGHDT and CDR2 YNNKEL (reference sequence). This CDR3 comprises 13 residues. This CDR3 is CASGQSLTDTQYF. CDR3 nucleotides: TGTGCCAGCGGCCAATCGCTGACAGATACGCAGTATTTT.

Ten or more counts support this clonotype. The chain joins TRBV28 to TRBJ2-7; 7 positions agree with TRBD1. V shed 6 bases, J shed 3 bases, and the junction held 11 bases outside the gene matches. The CDR3 spans 15 residues. In germline, CDR1 is MDHEN, CDR2 SYDVKM. The CDR3 sequence is CASSRTGTASYEQYF. In DNA, the CDR3 is TGTGCCAGCAGCCGAACCGGGACAGCAAGCTACGAGCAGTACTTC.

Many counts were recorded for this clonotype. The V call is TRBV27, the J call TRBJ1-2, with 10 bases that match TRBD1. J gave up 4 bases and V 4 bases, and 3 bases lay outside the gene matches. CDR3 length: 14 amino acids. CDR1 and CDR2 (germline): MNHEY, SMNVEV (reference sequence). CDR3 protein: CASSSGQGIYGYTF. DNA for the CDR3: TGTGCCAGCAGTTCGGGACAGGGGATCTATGGCTACACCTTC.

The table lists this clonotype with a few counts. The V and J genes are TRBV27 and TRBJ1-2; D is unresolved. The CDR3 loop spans 15 amino acids. The germline gives CDR1 MNHEY, CDR2 SMNVEV (reference sequence). V lost 0 bases and J lost 3, with 11 bases in between. CDR3 DNA sequence: TGTGCCAGCAGTTTATCCGCGGGGAGCTACTATGGCTACACCTTC. Translated: CASSLSAGSYYGYTF.

The table lists this clonotype with many counts. This chain links TRBV12-3 or TRBV12-4 with TRBJ1-6, with a possible D match to TRBD1 (5 bases). The CDR3 runs 18 residues. Trimming left V 3 bases short and J 2 bases short, with 17 bases between. The chain's CDR3 is CASSLGRQSPPYNSPLHF. The DNA of the CDR3 is TGTGCCAGCAGTTTGGGACGCCAAAGTCCCCCCTATAATTCACCCCTCCACTTT.

This clonotype has at least ten counts. The chain carries TRBV12-3 or TRBV12-4 and TRBJ2-1; 9 bases line up with TRBD2. The CDR3 extends over 18 amino acids. V gave up 0 bases and J gave up 0 bases; unmatched junction bases: 6. CDR3 in amino acids: CASSLAVAGDFSYNEQFF. CDR3 DNA sequence: TGTGCCAGCAGTTTAGCGGTAGCGGGAGATTTCTCCTACAATGAGCAGTTCTTC.

A few counts support this clonotype. This chain links TRBV18 with TRBJ2-6; D gene unclear. Germline V gene sequence: CDR1 KGHSH, CDR2 LQKENI. V was clipped by 2 bases and J by 0 bases, with 8 bases between them. The CDR3 sequence is 16 residues long. CDR3 in amino acids: CASSPGVLSGANVLTF. The CDR3 coding sequence is TGTGCCAGCTCACCAGGCGTACTCTCTGGGGCCAACGTCCTGACTTTC.

This clonotype was detected many times. The chain employs TRBV12-3 or TRBV12-4 and TRBJ2-1, with no clear D. The V end lost 6 bases, the J end lost 4 bases, and 13 bases lay between the germline ends. The CDR3 loop spans 14 amino acids. CDR3 loop: CASSPQGNYNEQFF. CDR3 in DNA: TGTGCCAGCAGCCCCCAAGGTAATTACAATGAGCAGTTCTTC.

There are many counts of this clonotype. The chain uses TRBV12-3 or TRBV12-4 and TRBJ2-2; TRBD1 aligns across 7 bases. Trimming took 6 bases from V and 5 from J; bases not matched to a gene: 3. The CDR3 extends over 13 amino acids. CDR3 protein: CASSTTGTGELFF. CDR3 nucleotide sequence: TGTGCCAGCAGCACGACAGGGACCGGGGAGCTGTTTTTT.

CDR3 DNA: TGCAGTGCCCGACAGGGGGCGAGGACCGGGGAGCTGTTTTTT. Its translation is CSARQGARTGELFF. The chain carries TRBV20-1 and TRBJ2-2; 10 bases are a match to TRBD1. The V segment lost 6 bases and the J segment 5 bases; nucleotides outside the gene matches: 6. Germline V gene sequence: CDR1 DFQATT, CDR2 SNEGSKA (reference sequence). There are 14 residues in the CDR3.

This clonotype was observed many times. The chain links TRBV6-2 or TRBV6-3 to TRBJ1-1; the match to TRBD1 covers 8 bases. J gave up 1 base and V 6 bases, and 10 bases lay outside the gene matches. The CDR3 length is 16 residues. Germline V lookup: CDR1 MNHEY, CDR2 SVGEGT. The CDR3: CASRKQGVGRNTEAFF. CDR3 sequence (DNA): TGTGCCAGCAGAAAACAGGGGGTAGGTCGGAACACTGAAGCTTTCTTT.

This sequence joins TRBV4-1 and TRBJ2-2; D might be TRBD1 (5 bases). Between the trimmed V and J ends, which lost 0 bases and 8 bases, there was a span of 13 bases. This CDR3 has 15 residues. Germline lookup yields CDR1 MGHRA and CDR2 YSYEKL. The CDR3 here is CASSQEGRGSGELFF. DNA for the CDR3: TGCGCCAGCAGCCAAGAGGGTAGGGGATCGGGGGAGCTGTTTTTT.